This T cell receptor beta chain was profiled in a study of cytomegalovirus exposure and HLA in healthy donors (dated by TCRdb to about 2017). With regard to the full study: An earlier analysis of 587 of the donors reported 250 to 350 Gb of sequence data and 95 million to 120 million unique TCR beta sequences obtained from about 200 million T cells. The study profiled the T cell repertoires of 666 subjects by immunosequencing and related them to cytomegalovirus serostatus. Roughly 5 DR-DQ haplotypes were treated as single units for association and clustering because of strong linkage in the cohort. A later analysis re-examined previously published TCR beta repertoires from 600 to 700 donors and added high-resolution HLA genotyping to investigate patterns of TCR occurrence. Of the 300 to 500 genotyped donors, less than 85% were placed in the genetic ancestry cluster associated with self-reported Caucasian donors. The aim of the study was to test whether cataloging public T cell receptors could identify signatures of past pathogen exposure. In a later genetic analysis, genome-wide SNP genotypes for about three fifths of the 666 donors were used, and that subset was treated as a discovery cohort. Along with the approximately 620-subject first cohort, a separate validation cohort of over a hundred different subjects was used. Roughly 300 gigabases of sequencing data and tens of millions of unique TCR sequences made up an early release that covered around 640 HLA-typed donors. Every repertoire in the discovery cohort had been generated on one and the same sequencing platform. Among some 400 genotyped donors of the cohort, an average of 235,054 unique TCR beta nucleotide sequences were sequenced per donor, roughly 20% of them non-productive. In an earlier analysis of several hundred of the donors, high-throughput TCR beta sequencing was used to judge whether each TCR beta V gene segment behaved as functional or pseudogenic. Donor age, sex, ethnicity and CMV serostatus were compiled together with the repertoire data. Rather than using new phenotypic data, the later analysis identified candidate immune exposures from TCR beta sequences and from how often those sequences occurred across donors. HLA typing included class I and class II loci at four-digit resolution. To predict cytomegalovirus infection status, the study combined high-throughput TCR immunosequencing, statistical association of individual TCRs with disease status, and machine learning. Typing coverage varied by locus: 629-630 donors for A, B, C, DRB1 and DQB1; roughly 520 for DQA1; over 600 for DPA1; roughly 450 for DPB1.

CDR1 is given as LNHDA and CDR2 as SQIVND, both from the germline V gene (reference sequence). Trimming accounts for 6 bases at V and 9 bases at J, while the number of junction bases matched to no gene is 17. Reading from cysteine to phenylalanine, the CDR3 counts 16 amino acids. Just CDR3 DNA is preserved here, 48 bases in frame from base 1. As to this clone: Its target antigen remains unknown. Within one base of it there is no much larger clone, and no base qualities were kept.

Study-wide conclusions, independent of this receptor: Sequencing depth was assumed to be roughly uniform across donors in the presence/absence analyses, though that assumption may not hold. In a later analysis, some 18,000 TCR beta sequences were associated with specific HLA alleles at a false discovery rate of 0.05. The study gave a list of some 150 TCR beta chains associated with cytomegalovirus. A further reported finding was that TCR beta sequences accurately predicted the HLA-A and HLA-B alleles for most subjects in the first cohort. Three of the identified cytomegalovirus-associated TCR beta chains were confirmed in vitro to be specific for cytomegalovirus antigens. In a later analysis, HLA-associated TCR beta chains showed more clonal expansion and lower generation probabilities than non-associated chains that were equally common. In a later analysis, TCR association rates were found to vary across HLA loci, with the most associated TCRs seen for DRB1 alleles and the fewest for HLA-C alleles. The earlier analysis of about 600 of the donors excluded approximately 15 rarely observed V segments, including chromosome 9 orphons, because counts were too low. V-gene and J-gene trimming of TCR beta chains was associated with a missense DCLRE1C variant in a later genetic analysis, and the association was replicated in an independent cohort. Several of the top co-occurrence clusters appeared to be linked to parvovirus B19, influenza, CMV and Epstein-Barr virus, according to a later analysis. The classifier was reported to diagnose cytomegalovirus status with high specificity and sensitivity in both the original cohort and the validation cohort. Because some donors lacked HLA typing at each locus, the association tests relied only on the typed subset. According to the authors, the approach could potentially be generalized to other disease states and immunological phenotypes. Most TCR sequences were seen in very few donors, while some public TCRs were found in many individuals. A later genetic analysis reported fewer N-insertions in productive TCRs among donors in an Asian-associated ancestry cluster than the 666-donor mean. Some IMGT-functional V segments, including TRBV6-2 and TRBV6-3, could not be distinguished by the 87-base-pair reads and were therefore excluded. Assigning TCR associations to individual alleles was difficult when HLA alleles, especially DR and DQ, strongly co-occurred. In an earlier analysis of 587 of the donors, most TCR beta V segments appeared in productive rearrangements about 87% or about 30% of the time, broadly matching IMGT annotations. CMV serostatus was the only immune exposure information available for the cohort. A later analysis found that most CMV-associated TCR beta chains appeared HLA-restricted, with HLA associations seemingly driven largely by CMV exposure. A cluster of highly shared sequence variants was judged likely to represent a technical artifact of the sequencing pipeline. Linkage disequilibrium might explain the correlated functional status among segregating V segments, but an unknown experimental factor could not be ruled out. Only TCR beta chains were sequenced in this cohort, and the absence of alpha or paired-chain data limited detectable features.

The cohort consisted of more than 650 healthy bone marrow donors. Cohort members were all nominally healthy when sampled, although unrecorded immune exposures were likely present. The donor was CMV seropositive and belonged to the group of 250 to 300 seropositive cohort members. Each donor provided a peripheral blood sample, and peripheral blood mononuclear cells were used for TCR beta sequencing. Genomic DNA extraction from the blood cell samples was performed with the Qiagen DNeasy Blood Extraction Kit. Preparation of the library involved the immunoSEQ multiplex PCR assay. For the multiplex PCR, a mixture combining 60 forward primers for TCR Vbeta segments and 13 reverse primers for TCR Jbeta segments was used. The CDR3 region of rearranged TCR beta genes was amplified from genomic DNA by a multiplex PCR assay. Amplified TCR beta libraries were sequenced as 87-base-pair reads on the Illumina HiSeq System. From the authors' description of their analysis: A later analysis counted about 80 million unique TCR beta chains across the 650 to 700 repertoires, and 10 million to 12 million of these chains were shared by at least two donors. Raw reads were error-corrected and collapsed into unique sequences by a nearest-neighbor algorithm in which closely related sequences were merged to remove PCR and sequencing errors. To assign V, D and J gene segments, CDR3 sequences were aligned to IMGT reference sequences. Each retained sequence needed at least a six-nucleotide match to both a V gene segment and a J gene segment. A rearrangement was called productive if the CDR3 had no stop codons and remained in frame with V and J, and every other rearrangement was called non-productive. Following IMGT convention, CDR3 was defined as the stretch from the second conserved V-encoded cysteine to the conserved J-encoded phenylalanine. The earlier analysis of approximately 500 of the donors excluded sequences that lacked an unambiguous match to a single V gene segment. In an earlier analysis of several hundred of the donors, V segments were called functional above 56.7% productive rearrangements and were called segregating when the between-donor standard deviation exceeded 5%. To diagnose cytomegalovirus status from the catalog of TCR beta chain sequences, a statistical classification framework was built. In a later analysis, TCR nucleotide sequences were compared against IMGT/GENE-DB human TR gene sequences so that V and J genes could be assigned. A later analysis assigned CDR3 sequences and most-parsimonious VDJ recombination scenarios with the TCRdist pipeline. In a later analysis, each TCR beta chain was defined by its CDR3 amino acid sequence together with its V-gene family, and reads lacking a unique V-gene family were excluded. To address suspected cross-contamination and a sequencing artifact, a later analysis removed roughly 640 highly shared, low-generation-probability nucleotide sequences. In a later analysis, a clonal expansion index was calculated for each public chain from normalized within-repertoire ranks of inferred template counts. Generation probabilities in a later analysis came from a VDJ recombination model fitted to out-of-frame rearrangements, and those results were checked against IGoR. In a later analysis, hypergeometric tests were used to score TCR-TCR, TCR-HLA and TCR-CMV co-occurrence, with a repertoire-size bias correction applied to TCR pairs. False discovery rates were estimated in a later analysis by permuting HLA or CMV assignments 20 times. In a later analysis, co-occurring TCRs were grouped using DBSCAN, and TCRdist sequence similarity was added for clustering within HLA-allele-positive subsets. For co-occurrence clustering, repertoires with fewer than 30,000 or more than 120,000 public chains were excluded, along with four or five repertoires with anomalous nucleotide sharing. TCRdb provides this immuneACCESS table in a form limited to in-frame rearrangements. Some clones are lacking; in checked studies, under half of them reflect an unresolved V gene, and why the rest are absent is not known. V and J calls plus clone size are reproduced from that table; the DNA served to infer D and trimming. This sample gives some 190,000 clones in total; less than 85% of them show up just once. About 4.6% of the sample lies in the top ten.

Material for sequencing was PBMCs. This receptor was identified in a man aged 25-40 years in good health and CMV-seropositive. Recombination connected TRBV19 to TRBJ2-1, and 7 junction bases match TRBD2. The nucleotide sequence reads as follows: TGTGCCAGTAGAAAGACTAGCACAAAGCTAGTGGGTGAGCAGTTCTTC. Translated, this is CASRKTSTKLVGEQFF.